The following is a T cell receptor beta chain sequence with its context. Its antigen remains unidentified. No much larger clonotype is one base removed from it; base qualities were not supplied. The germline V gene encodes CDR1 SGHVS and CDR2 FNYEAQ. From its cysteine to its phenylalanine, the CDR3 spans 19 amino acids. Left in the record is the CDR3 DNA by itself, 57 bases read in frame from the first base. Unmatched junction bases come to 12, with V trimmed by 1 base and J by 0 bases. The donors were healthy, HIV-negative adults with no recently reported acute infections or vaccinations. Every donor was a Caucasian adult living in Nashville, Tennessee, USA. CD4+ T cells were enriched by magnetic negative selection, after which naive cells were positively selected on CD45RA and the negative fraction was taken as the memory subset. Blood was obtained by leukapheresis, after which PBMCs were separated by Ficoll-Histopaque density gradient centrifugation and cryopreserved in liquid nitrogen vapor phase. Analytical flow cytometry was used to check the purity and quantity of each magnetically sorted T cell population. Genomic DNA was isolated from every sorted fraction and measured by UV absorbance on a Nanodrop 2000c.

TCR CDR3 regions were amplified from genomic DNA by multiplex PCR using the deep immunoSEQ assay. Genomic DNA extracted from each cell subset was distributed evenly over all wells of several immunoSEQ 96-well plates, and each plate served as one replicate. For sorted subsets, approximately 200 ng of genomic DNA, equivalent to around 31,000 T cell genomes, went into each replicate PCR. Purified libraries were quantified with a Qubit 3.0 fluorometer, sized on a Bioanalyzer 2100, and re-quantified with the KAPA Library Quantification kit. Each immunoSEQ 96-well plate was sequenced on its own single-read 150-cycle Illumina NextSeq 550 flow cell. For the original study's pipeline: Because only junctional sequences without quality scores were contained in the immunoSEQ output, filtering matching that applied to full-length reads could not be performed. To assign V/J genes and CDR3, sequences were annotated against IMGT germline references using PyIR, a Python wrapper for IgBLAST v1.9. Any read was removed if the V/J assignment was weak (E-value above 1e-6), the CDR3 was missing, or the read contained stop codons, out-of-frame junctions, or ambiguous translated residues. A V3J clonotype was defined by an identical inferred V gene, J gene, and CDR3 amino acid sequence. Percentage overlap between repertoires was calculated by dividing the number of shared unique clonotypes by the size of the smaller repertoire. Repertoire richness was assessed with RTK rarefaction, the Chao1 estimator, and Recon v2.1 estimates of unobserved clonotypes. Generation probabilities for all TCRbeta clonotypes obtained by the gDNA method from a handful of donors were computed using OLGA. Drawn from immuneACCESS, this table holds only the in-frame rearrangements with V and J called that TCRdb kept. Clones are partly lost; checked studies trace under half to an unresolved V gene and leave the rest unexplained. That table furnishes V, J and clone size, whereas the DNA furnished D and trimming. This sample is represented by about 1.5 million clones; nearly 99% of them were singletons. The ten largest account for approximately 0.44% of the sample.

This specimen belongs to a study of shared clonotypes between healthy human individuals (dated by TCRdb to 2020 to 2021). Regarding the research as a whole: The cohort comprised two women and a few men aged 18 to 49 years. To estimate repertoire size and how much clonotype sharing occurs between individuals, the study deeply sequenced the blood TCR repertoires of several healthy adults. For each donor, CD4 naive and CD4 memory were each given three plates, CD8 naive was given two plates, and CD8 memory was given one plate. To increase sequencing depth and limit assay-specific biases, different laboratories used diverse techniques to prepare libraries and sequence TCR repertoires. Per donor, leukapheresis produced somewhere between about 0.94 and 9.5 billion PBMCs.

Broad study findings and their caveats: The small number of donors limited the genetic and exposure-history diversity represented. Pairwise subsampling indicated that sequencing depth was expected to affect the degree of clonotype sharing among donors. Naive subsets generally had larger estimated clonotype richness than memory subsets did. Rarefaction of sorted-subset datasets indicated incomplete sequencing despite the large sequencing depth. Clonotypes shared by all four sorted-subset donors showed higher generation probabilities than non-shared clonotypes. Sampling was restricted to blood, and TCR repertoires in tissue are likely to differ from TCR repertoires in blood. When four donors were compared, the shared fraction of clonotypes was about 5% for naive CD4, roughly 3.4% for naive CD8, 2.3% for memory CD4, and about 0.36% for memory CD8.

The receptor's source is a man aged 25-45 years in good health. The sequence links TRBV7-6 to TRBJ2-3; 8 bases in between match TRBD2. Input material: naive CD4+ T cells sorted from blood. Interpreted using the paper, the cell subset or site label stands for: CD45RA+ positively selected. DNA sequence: TGTGCCAGCAGCTTAGGGCCAGCGGGGGCGGGGCCTAGCACAGATACGCAGTATTTT. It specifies CASSLGPAGAGPSTDTQYF. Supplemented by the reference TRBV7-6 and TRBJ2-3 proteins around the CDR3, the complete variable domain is GAGVSQSPRYKVTKRGQDVALRCDPISGHVSLYWYRQALGQGPEFLTYFNYEAQQDKSGLPNDRFSAERPEGSISTLTIQRTEQRDSAMYRCASSLGPAGAGPSTDTQYFGPGTRLTVL.